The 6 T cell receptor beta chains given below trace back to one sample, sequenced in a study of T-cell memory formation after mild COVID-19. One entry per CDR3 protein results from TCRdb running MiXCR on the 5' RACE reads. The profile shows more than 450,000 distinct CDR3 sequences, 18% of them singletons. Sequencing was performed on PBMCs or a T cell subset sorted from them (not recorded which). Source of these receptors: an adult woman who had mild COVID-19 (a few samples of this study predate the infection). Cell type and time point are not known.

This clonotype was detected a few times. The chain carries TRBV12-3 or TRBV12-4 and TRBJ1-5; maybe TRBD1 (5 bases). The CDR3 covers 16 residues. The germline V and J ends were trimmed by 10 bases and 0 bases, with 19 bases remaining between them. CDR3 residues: CANLSDSLYSNQPQHF. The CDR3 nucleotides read TGTGCCAACCTATCCGACAGCCTCTATAGCAATCAGCCCCAGCATTTT.

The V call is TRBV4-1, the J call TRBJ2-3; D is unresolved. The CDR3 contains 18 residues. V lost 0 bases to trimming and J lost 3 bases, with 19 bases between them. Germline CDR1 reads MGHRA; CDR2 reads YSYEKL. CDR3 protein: CASSQERSWQSQTDTQYF. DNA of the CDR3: TGCGCCAGCAGCCAAGAAAGGTCTTGGCAGTCGCAGACAGATACGCAGTATTTT.

CDR3 amino acids: CSARVLAGALDTQYF. CDR3 nucleotides: TGCAGTGCTAGAGTCCTAGCGGGAGCACTAGATACGCAGTATTTT. The chain couples TRBV20-1 to TRBJ2-3; 10 bases agree with TRBD2. The CDR3 covers 15 residues. Germline CDR1 reads DFQATT; CDR2 reads SNEGSKA (reference sequence). The trim removed 1 base at V and 5 bases at J, leaving 6 bases unmatched.

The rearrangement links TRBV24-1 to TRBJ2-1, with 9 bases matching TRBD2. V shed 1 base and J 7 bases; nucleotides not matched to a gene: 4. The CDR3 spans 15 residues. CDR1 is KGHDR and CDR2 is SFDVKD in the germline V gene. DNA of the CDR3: TGTGCCACCAGTGATTTAGCGGGAGGTCGGAATGAGCAGTTCTTC. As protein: CATSDLAGGRNEQFF.

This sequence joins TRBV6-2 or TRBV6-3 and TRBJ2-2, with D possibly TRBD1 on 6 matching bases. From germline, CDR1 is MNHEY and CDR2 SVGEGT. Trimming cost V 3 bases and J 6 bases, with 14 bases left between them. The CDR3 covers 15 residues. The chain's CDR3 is CASSYYRVEAGELFF. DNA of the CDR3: TGTGCCAGCAGTTATTACAGGGTGGAGGCCGGGGAGCTGTTTTTT.

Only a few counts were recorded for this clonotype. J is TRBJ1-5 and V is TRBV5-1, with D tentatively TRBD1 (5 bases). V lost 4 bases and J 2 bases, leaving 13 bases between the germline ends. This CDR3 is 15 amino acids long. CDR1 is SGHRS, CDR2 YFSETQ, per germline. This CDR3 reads CASSDTPRGNQPQHF. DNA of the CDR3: TGCGCCAGCAGCGACACGCCCAGGGGCAATCAGCCCCAGCATTTT.